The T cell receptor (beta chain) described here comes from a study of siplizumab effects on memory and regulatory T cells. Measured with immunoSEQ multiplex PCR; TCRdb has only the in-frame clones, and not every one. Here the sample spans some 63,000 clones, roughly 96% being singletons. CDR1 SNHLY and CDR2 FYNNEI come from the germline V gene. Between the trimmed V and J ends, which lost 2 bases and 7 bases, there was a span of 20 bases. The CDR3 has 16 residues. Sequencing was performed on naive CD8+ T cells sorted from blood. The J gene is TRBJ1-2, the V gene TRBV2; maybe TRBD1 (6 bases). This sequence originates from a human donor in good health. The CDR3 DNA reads TGTGCCAGCAGTGAAAGGGCAGGGGATCCACCCTCTGGCTACACCTTC. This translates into CASSERAGDPPSGYTF.